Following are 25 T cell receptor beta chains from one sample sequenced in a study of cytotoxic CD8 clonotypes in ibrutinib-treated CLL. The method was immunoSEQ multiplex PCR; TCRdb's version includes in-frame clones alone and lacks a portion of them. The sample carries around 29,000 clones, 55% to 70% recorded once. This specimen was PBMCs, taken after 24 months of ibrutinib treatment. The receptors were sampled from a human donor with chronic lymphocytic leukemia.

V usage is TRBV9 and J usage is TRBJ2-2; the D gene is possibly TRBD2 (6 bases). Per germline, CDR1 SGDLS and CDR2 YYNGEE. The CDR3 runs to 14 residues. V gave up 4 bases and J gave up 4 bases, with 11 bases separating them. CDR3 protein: CASSSTGGTGELFF. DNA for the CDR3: TGTGCCAGCAGCTCCACCGGGGGCACCGGGGAGCTGTTTTTT.

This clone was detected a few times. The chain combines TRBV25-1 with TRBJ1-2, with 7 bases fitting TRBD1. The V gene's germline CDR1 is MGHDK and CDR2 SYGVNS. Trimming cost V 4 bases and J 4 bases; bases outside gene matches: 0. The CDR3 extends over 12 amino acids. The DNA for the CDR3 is TGTGCCAGCAGTGGGACAGGCTATGGCTACACCTTC. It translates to CASSGTGYGYTF.

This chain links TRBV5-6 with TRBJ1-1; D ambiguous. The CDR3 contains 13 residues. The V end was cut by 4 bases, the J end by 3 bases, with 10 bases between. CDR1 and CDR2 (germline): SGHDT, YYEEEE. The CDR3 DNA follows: TGTGCCAGCAGCCGAGGGAGGGACACTGAAGCTTTCTTT. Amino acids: CASSRGRDTEAFF.

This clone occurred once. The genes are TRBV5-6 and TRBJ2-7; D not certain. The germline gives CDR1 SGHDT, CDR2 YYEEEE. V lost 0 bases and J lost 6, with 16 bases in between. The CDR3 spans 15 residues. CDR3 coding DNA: TGTGCCAGCAGCTTGGCCGGGTGGGAAATTCGCGAGCAGTACTTC. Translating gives CASSLAGWEIREQYF.

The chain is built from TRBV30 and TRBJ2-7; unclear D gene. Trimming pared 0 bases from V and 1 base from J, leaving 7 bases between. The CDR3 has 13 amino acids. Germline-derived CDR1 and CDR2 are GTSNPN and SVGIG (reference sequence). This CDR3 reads CAWSVLNSYEQYF. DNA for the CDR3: TGTGCCTGGAGTGTACTGAATTCCTACGAGCAGTACTTC.

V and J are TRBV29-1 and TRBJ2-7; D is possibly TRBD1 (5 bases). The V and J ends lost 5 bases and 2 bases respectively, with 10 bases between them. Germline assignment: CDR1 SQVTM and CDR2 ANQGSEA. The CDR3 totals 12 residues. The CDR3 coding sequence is TGCAGCGTTCGGCAGGGTACCTACGAGCAGTACTTC. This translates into CSVRQGTYEQYF.

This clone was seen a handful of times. In nucleotides, the CDR3 is TGTGCCAGCAGTGAGGGGCCCGTGAATCAGCCCCAGCATTTT. This gives the protein CASSEGPVNQPQHF. V is TRBV27 and J is TRBJ1-5; a possible D gene is TRBD1 (5 bases). There are 14 residues in the CDR3. Between the trimmed V and J ends, which lost 5 bases and 4 bases, there was a span of 12 bases. Germline CDR1 reads MNHEY; CDR2 reads SMNVEV (reference sequence).

CDR3 DNA: TGTGCCAGCTCGCCGGGACAAGGAACTGAAAAACTGTTTTTT. As protein: CASSPGQGTEKLFF. The gene calls are TRBV18 and TRBJ1-4, with D perhaps TRBD1 (6 bases). V was clipped by 6 bases and J by 7 bases, with 15 bases between them. The germline V gene has CDR1 KGHSH and CDR2 LQKENI. The CDR3 is 14 amino acids.

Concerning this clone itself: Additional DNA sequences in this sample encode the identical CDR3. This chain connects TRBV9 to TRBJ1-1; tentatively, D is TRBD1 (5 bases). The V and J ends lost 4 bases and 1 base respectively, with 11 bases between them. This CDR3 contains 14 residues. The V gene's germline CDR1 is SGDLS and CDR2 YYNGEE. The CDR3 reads CASSPIGGNTEAFF. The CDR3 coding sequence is TGTGCCAGCAGCCCAATTGGGGGGAACACTGAAGCTTTCTTT.

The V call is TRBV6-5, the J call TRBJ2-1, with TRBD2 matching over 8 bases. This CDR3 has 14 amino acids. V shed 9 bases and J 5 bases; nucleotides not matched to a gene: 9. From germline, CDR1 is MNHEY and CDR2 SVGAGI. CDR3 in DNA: TGTGCCAGTTCAAAGAAACTAGCGGACAATGAGCAGTTCTTC. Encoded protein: CASSKKLADNEQFF.

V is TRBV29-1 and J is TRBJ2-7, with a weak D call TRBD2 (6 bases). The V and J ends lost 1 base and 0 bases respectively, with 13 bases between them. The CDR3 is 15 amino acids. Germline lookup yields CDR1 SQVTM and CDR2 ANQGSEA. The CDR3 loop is CSVEGGDLYSYEQYF. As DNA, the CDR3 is TGCAGCGTTGAAGGTGGGGACTTGTACTCCTACGAGCAGTACTTC.

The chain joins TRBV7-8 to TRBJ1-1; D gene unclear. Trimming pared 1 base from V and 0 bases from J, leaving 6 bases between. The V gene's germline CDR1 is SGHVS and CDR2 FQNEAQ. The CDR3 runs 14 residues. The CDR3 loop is CASSLDRVNTEAFF. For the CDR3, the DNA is TGTGCCAGCAGCTTAGATCGCGTGAACACTGAAGCTTTCTTT.

The CDR3 nucleotides are TGCAGCGTTTCACTAGCGGGGGGGCCGGGAGATGAGCAGTTCTTC. This codes for CSVSLAGGPGDEQFF. The chain has TRBV29-1 and TRBJ2-1; 13 bases map to TRBD2. V trimming: 5 bases; J trimming: 8 bases; junction bases outside the gene matches: 9. The CDR3 is 15 residues long. CDR1 and CDR2 (germline): SQVTM, ANQGSEA.

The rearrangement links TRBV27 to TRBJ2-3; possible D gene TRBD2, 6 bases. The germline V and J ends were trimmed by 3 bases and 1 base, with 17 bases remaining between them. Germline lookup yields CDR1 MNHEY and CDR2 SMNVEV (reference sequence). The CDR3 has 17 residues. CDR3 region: CASSFRPGWGGTDTQYF. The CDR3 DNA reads TGTGCCAGCAGTTTCCGCCCGGGGTGGGGGGGCACAGATACGCAGTATTTT.

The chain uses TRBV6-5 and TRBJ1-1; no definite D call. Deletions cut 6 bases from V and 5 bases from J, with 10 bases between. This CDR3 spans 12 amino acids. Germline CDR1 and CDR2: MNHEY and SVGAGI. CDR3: CASSGGMTEAFF. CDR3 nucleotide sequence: TGTGCCAGCAGCGGCGGGATGACTGAAGCTTTCTTT.

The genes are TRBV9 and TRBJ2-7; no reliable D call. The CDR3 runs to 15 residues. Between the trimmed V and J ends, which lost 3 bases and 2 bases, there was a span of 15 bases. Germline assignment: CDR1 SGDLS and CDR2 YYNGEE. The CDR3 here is CASSADWQFPYEQYF. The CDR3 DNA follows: TGTGCCAGCAGCGCCGACTGGCAGTTCCCCTACGAGCAGTACTTC.

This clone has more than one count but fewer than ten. CDR3 nucleotide sequence: TGTGCCAGCAATATGGACCGATTTGCCAATCAGCCCCAGCATTTT. The encoded protein is CASNMDRFANQPQHF. This chain links TRBV6-1 with TRBJ1-5, with D unclear. The germline V gene has CDR1 MNHNS and CDR2 SASEGT. V was trimmed by 7 bases and J by 3 bases, leaving 16 bases between them. CDR3 length: 15 amino acids.

The CDR3 spells CASSLLQGNNSPLHF. DNA of the CDR3: TGTGCCAGCAGCTTGCTGCAGGGCAATAATTCACCCCTCCACTTT. V usage is TRBV5-4 and J usage is TRBJ1-6, with D perhaps matching TRBD1 (5 bases). The length of the CDR3 is 15 residues. V was cut by 1 base and J by 5 bases, with 10 bases left in between. Per the germline V gene, CDR1 is SGHNT and CDR2 is YYREEE (reference sequence).

Written as DNA, the CDR3 is TGTGCCAGCAGAAAAAACAGGGGGCAAGAGACCCAGTACTTC. It encodes CASRKNRGQETQYF. The chain joins TRBV7-2 to TRBJ2-5; 8 bases line up with TRBD1. The trim removed 6 bases at V and 2 bases at J, leaving 5 bases unmatched. Germline loops: CDR1 SGHTA, CDR2 FQGNSA. The CDR3 length is 14 residues.

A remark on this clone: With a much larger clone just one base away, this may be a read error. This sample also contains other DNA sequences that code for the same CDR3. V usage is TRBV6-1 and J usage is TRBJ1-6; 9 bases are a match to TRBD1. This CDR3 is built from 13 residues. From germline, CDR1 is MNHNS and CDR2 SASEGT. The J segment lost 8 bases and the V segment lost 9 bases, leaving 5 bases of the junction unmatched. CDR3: CASGDRGDSPLHF. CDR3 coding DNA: TGTGCCAGTGGAGACAGGGGGGATTCACCCCTCCACTTT.

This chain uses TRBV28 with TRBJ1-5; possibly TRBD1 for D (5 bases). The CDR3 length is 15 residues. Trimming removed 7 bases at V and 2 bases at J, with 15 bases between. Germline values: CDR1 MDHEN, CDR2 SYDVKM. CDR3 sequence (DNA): TGTGCCAGCATCCTTCGGGGGATGGGCAATCAGCCCCAGCATTTT. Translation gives CASILRGMGNQPQHF.

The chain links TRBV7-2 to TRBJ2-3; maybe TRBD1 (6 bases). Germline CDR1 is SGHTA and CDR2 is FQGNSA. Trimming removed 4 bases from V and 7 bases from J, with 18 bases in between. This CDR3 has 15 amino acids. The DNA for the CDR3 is TGTGCCAGCAGCTCAAGGACAGTCGTGGGGCATACGCAGTATTTT. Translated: CASSSRTVVGHTQYF.

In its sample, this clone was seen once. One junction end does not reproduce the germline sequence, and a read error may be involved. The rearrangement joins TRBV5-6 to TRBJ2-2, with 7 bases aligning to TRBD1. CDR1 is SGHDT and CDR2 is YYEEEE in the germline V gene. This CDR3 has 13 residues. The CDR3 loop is CASSFTGVGVLFF. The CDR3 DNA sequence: TGTGCCAGCAGCTTTACAGGGGTTGGGGTGCTGTTTTTT.

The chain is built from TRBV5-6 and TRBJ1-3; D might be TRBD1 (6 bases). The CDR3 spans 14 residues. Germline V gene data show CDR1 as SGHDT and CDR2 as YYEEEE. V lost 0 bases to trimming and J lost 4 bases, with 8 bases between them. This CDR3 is CASSLGTVGNTIYF. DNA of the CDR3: TGTGCCAGCAGCTTGGGGACAGTAGGAAACACCATATATTTT.

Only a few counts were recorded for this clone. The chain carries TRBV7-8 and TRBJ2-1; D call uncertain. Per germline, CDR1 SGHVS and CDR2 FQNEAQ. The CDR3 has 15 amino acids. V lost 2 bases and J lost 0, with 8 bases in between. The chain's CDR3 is CASSLWQSSYNEQFF. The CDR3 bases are TGTGCCAGCAGCTTATGGCAGAGCTCCTACAATGAGCAGTTCTTC.